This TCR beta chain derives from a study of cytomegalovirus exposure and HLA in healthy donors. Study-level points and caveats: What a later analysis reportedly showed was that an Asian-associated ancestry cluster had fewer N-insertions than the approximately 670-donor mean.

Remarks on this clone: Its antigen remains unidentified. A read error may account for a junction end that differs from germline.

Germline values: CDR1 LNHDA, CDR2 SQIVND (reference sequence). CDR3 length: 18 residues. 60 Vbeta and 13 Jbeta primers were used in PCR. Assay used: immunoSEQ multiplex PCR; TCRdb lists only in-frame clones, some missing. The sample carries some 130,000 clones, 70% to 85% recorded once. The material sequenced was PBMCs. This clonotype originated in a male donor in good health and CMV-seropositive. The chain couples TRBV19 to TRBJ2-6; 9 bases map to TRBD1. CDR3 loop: CASSPTGGLTTGANGLTF. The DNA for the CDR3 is TGTGCCAGTAGTCCTACAGGGGGCTTAACAACTGGGGCCAACGGCCTGACTTTC.